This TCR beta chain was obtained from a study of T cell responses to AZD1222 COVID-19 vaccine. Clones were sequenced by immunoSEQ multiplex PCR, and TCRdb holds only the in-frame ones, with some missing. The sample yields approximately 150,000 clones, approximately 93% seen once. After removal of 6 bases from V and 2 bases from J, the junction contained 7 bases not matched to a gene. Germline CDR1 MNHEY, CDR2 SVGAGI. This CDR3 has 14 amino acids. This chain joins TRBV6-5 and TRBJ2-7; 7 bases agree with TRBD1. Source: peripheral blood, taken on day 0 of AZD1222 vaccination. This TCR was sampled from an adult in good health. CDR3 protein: CASSQIGTAYEQYF. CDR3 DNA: TGTGCCAGCAGCCAGATTGGGACAGCCTACGAGCAGTACTTC.